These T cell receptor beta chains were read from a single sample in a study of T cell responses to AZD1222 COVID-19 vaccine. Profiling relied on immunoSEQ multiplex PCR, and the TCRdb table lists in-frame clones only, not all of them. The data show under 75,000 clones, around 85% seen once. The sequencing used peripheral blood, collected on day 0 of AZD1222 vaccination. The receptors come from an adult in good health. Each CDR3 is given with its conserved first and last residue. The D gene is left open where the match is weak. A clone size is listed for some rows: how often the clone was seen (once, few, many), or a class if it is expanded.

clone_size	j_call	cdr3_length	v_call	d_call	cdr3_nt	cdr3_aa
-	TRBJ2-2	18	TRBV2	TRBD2	TGTGCCAGCAGTTCGGGACTAGCGGGGGGCTGGGGGACCGGGGAGCTGTTTTTT	CASSSGLAGGWGTGELFF
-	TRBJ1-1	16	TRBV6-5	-	TGTGCCAGCAGTTACTCTGGCCAGCCTCAGAACACTGAAGCTTTCTTT	CASSYSGQPQNTEAFF
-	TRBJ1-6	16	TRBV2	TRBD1	TGTGCCAGCAGTGAACTACAGGGGCCGACTAATTCACCCCTCCACTTT	CASSELQGPTNSPLHF
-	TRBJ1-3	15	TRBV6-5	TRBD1	TGTGCCAGCGGCCCGACAGGGATGGGAGGAAACACCATATATTTT	CASGPTGMGGNTIYF
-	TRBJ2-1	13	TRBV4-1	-	TGCGCCAGCAGCCCGCCATCCTTCAATGAGCAGTTCTTC	CASSPPSFNEQFF
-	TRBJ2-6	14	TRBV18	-	TGTGCCAGCTCACGGGACTCTGGGGCCAACGTCCTGACTTTC	CASSRDSGANVLTF
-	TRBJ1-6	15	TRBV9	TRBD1	TGTGCCAGCAGCCAACGAGGACAGGGGAATTCACCCCTCCACTTT	CASSQRGQGNSPLHF
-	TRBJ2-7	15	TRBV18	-	TGTGCCAGCTCACCACCCGGTCGCAGGATCTACGAGCAGTACTTC	CASSPPGRRIYEQYF
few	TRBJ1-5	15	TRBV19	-	TGTGCCAGTAGTATGTCGAGGGAGGGCAATCAGCCCCAGCATTTT	CASSMSREGNQPQHF
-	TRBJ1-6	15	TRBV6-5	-	TGTGCCAGTGAGTTTGGACTCCTCTATAATTCACCCCTCCACTTT	CASEFGLLYNSPLHF
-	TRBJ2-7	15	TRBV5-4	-	TGTGCCAGCAGCATTACAGGGATTGGGCGTTACGAGCAGTACTTC	CASSITGIGRYEQYF
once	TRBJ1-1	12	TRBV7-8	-	TGTGCCAGCAGTTATGCTAACACTGAAGCTTTCTTT	CASSYANTEAFF
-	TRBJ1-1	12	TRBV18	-	TGTGCCAGCTCACTTACAAACACTGAAGCTTTCTTT	CASSLTNTEAFF
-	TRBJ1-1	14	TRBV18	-	TGTGCCAGCTCACCATTGGGGGGCCCCACTGAAGCTTTCTTT	CASSPLGGPTEAFF
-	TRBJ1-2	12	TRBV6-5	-	TGTGCCAGCAGTCCAGACAACTATGGCTACACCTTC	CASSPDNYGYTF
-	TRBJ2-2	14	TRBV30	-	TGTGCCTGGAGAAAAACTGGTAACACCGGGGAGCTGTTTTTT	CAWRKTGNTGELFF
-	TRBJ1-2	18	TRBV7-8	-	TGTGCCAGCAGCTTAAGGGCCCAGGACGGAGCTTTACTTAAGGGCTACACCTTC	CASSLRAQDGALLKGYTF
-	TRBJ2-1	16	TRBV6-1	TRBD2	TGTGCCAGCAGTGAATTCCCCTGGCTAGCGGGATATGAGCAGTTCTTC	CASSEFPWLAGYEQFF
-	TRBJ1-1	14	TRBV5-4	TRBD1	TGTGCCAGCAGCCCCGGACAGGGGAACACTGAAGCTTTCTTT	CASSPGQGNTEAFF
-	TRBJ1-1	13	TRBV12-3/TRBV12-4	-	TGTGCCAGCAGCCACCGGGATAACACTGAAGCTTTCTTT	CASSHRDNTEAFF
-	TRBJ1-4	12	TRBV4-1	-	TGCGCCAGCAGCCAAGATGGGCAGAAACTGTTTTTT	CASSQDGQKLFF
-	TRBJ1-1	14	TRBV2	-	TGTGCCAGCAGGGCCGGGACCGCCCACACTGAAGCTTTCTTT	CASRAGTAHTEAFF
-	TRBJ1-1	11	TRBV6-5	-	TGTGCCAGCAGTTACGGCCGTGAAGCTTTCTTT	CASSYGREAFF
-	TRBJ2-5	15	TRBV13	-	TGTGCCAGCAGCTCGGGAGTCGGTGGTCAAGAGACCCAGTACTTC	CASSSGVGGQETQYF
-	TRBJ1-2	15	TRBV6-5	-	TGTGCCAGCAGTTACTCGAGGACAGCACTATATGGCTACACCTTC	CASSYSRTALYGYTF